This T cell receptor (beta chain) came from a study of blood T cell repertoires in COVID-19 (TCRdb year 2020). Broadly, across the study: The collaborator samples originated in the United States, Italy and Spain and spanned the acute and convalescent phases of COVID-19. The material from the prospective study consisted of cDNA or gDNA derived from T cells, B-cell-depleted T cells, or PBMCs. Deeply sampled blood TCRbeta repertoires from subjects exposed to, actively infected with, or recovered from COVID-19 were included in the dataset. The repertoires were released in a freely available public database meant as a resource for research on the immune response to SARS-CoV-2. The samples were drawn from the first 160 participants of the ongoing ImmuneRACE study and from over 950 subjects provided by 6 global collaborators. The sample metadata nearly always contained a de-identified subject ID, COVID-19 status, age in years and sex. Where available, HLA class I and class II types were taken from metadata supplied by the sample provider and were not determined by assay-based typing.

Turning to this clone: Its antigen has not been determined. Base qualities are missing; no much larger clone stands one base away.

On the study overall, not on this receptor specifically: Clinical and demographic metadata were provided uncurated, with the amount varying by source and participant.

V was cut back by 3 bases and J by 5 bases, leaving a gap of 10 bases between them. The CDR3 runs 13 amino acids, cysteine and phenylalanine included. Kept here is only the CDR3 DNA, which spans 39 bases and is read in frame from base 1. CDR1 is given as LGHDT and CDR2 as YNNKEL, both from the germline V gene (reference sequence). TCRbeta CDR3 regions were amplified from genomic DNA using the immunoSEQ Assay, a bias-controlled multiplex PCR. The authors' analysis ran thus. The number of nucleated cells in each sample was estimated by amplification of reference gene primers within the assay. Sequence reads were collapsed and filtered to measure the absolute abundance of every unique TCRbeta CDR3 rearrangement. Productive Simpson clonality was computed per sample as the square root of Simpson's diversity index over productive rearrangements. Here the immuneACCESS table is served through TCRdb, limited to in-frame sequences with V and J called. Missing clones are a known gap in these copies; in checked studies unresolved V genes cover under half, and the rest lacks a known reason. That table supplies the V and J calls and clone size; D and trimming were determined from the DNA. The sample records a few hundred thousand clones, 70% to 90% of which are singletons. The top ten clones comprise 1.2% of the sample.

Enrolling through a virtual design, the prospective study's participants ranged in age from roughly 18 to 90 years and lived across about two dozen United States geographic areas. In the prospective study, participants were assigned to cohorts based on the clinical history participants reported in a screening survey and a study questionnaire. For ImmuneRACE Cohort 3, a participant was defined as recovered based on two consecutive negative NP/OP PCR tests, clearance by a healthcare professional, or resolution of symptoms. Each participant in the prospective study had whole blood, serum and a nasopharyngeal or oropharyngeal swab collected by mobile phlebotomists. Prospective study participants could optionally give additional blood draws and questionnaires over an approximately 2-month period. Prospective study blood samples were shipped either frozen or at room temperature before DNA extraction.

The rearrangement combines TRBV3-1 (or the pseudogene TRBV3-2) with TRBJ2-5; the D gene is perhaps TRBD1, from 6 matching bases. The clonotype comes from a woman aged 18-29 years who had recovered from COVID-19. Source material: PBMCs or T cells enriched from blood (not recorded which). The CDR3 sequence is CASSHYRVETQYF. The DNA sequence reads TGTGCCAGCAGCCACTACAGGGTCGAGACCCAGTACTTC.